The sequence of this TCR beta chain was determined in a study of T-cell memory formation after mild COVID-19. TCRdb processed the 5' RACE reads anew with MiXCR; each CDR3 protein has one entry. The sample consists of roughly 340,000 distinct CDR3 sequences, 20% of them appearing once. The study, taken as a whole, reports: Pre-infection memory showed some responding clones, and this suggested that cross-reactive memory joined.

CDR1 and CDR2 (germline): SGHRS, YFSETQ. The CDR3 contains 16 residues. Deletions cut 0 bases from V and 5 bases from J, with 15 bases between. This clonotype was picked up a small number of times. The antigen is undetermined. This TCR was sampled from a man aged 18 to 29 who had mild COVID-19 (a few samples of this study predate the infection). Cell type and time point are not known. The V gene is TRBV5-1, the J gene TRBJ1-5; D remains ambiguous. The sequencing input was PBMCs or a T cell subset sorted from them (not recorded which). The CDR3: CASSLETPRRHQPQHF. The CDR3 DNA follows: TGCGCCAGCAGCTTGGAAACCCCTCGACGGCATCAGCCCCAGCATTTT. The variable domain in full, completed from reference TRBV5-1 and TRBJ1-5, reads KAGVTQTPRYLIKTRGQQVTLSCSPISGHRSVSWYQQTPGQGLQFLFEYFSETQRNKGNFPGRFSGRQFSNSRSEMNVSTLELGDSALYLCASSLETPRRHQPQHFGDGTRLSIL.